Listed below are T cell receptor beta chains from one sample, sequenced in a study of blood T cell repertoires in COVID-19. TCRdb keeps only in-frame clones here, not all; method: immunoSEQ multiplex PCR. The data hold tens of thousands of clones, with 82% observed a single time. The sequenced material came from peripheral blood. All receptors derive from a woman of 80 years or more with acute or convalescent COVID-19. CDR3s include the opening cysteine and the closing phenylalanine or tryptophan. D genes are given only for firm matches. The size field is filled for only some rows; it gives once, few, many or a size class.

NA TRBJ2-5 TRBV27 NA TGTGCCAGCAGTTTCCGGGCGTGGGGCAGCAGAATGGAGACCCAGTACTTC CASSFRAWGSRMETQYF
NA TRBJ1-2 TRBV4-1 NA TGCGCCAGCAGGGGGTACAGGGATCCTAACTATGGCTACACCTTC CASRGYRDPNYGYTF
TRBD1 TRBJ1-1 TRBV10-3 NA TGTGCCATCACCAAAGGACAGGGGGCAGGTGGAGGCACTGAAGCTTTCTTT CAITKGQGAGGGTEAFF
TRBD2 TRBJ2-1 TRBV27 NA TGTGCCAGCAGTGGACTAGCGGGAGGGGTTGAGCAGTTCTTC CASSGLAGGVEQFF
NA TRBJ1-5 TRBV27 NA TGTGCCAGCAGTTTAACGACAGGCCTTAATCAGCCCCAGCATTTT CASSLTTGLNQPQHF
NA TRBJ1-2 TRBV5-6 NA TGTGCCAGCAGCCTGGTCGAGGCCAGCGGCTACACCTTC CASSLVEASGYTF
TRBD1 TRBJ1-2 TRBV5-1 NA TGCGCCAGCGGCAATCCCGGGACAGGGGTGTTTAACTATGGCTACACCTTC CASGNPGTGVFNYGYTF
NA TRBJ1-1 TRBV7-8 few TGTGCCAGCAGCCCAAAGAAAGGGGGCACTGAAGCTTTCTTT CASSPKKGGTEAFF
NA TRBJ2-6 TRBV6-5 NA TGTGCCAGCAGTAGAGGGACACCTGGGGCCAACGTCCTGACTTTC CASSRGTPGANVLTF
NA TRBJ2-1 TRBV2 NA TGTGCCAGCAGTGATTCTAGGCGGGGCCGGTTCAATGAGCAGTTCTTC CASSDSRRGRFNEQFF
NA TRBJ2-4 TRBV6-5 NA TGTGCCAGCGCCCGCGATGCAGGGGTCAACATTCAGTACTTC CASARDAGVNIQYF
TRBD1 TRBJ2-1 TRBV29-1 NA TGCAGCGTTCAGAATGACAGGGGATTTTACAATGAGCAGTTCTTC CSVQNDRGFYNEQFF
TRBD2 TRBJ2-3 TRBV5-1 NA TGCGCCAGCAGACTAGCGGGAGACGGGGATACGCAGTATTTT CASRLAGDGDTQYF
TRBD2 TRBJ2-3 TRBV5-4 once TGTGCCAGCAGCTTAAGTGGGAGGGCCGTCACAGATACGCAGTATTTT CASSLSGRAVTDTQYF
TRBD1 TRBJ2-2 TRBV5-1 NA TGCGCCAGCCGGATCCGGACAGGGATTACCGGGGAGCTGTTTTTT CASRIRTGITGELFF
TRBD1 TRBJ2-7 TRBV7-9 NA TGTGCCAGCAGCTCTCCCGGGACAGGGGTCTACGAGCAGTACTTC CASSSPGTGVYEQYF
NA TRBJ2-2 TRBV3-1/TRBV3-2 NA TGTGCCAGCAGCGCCCCCGGGACTCGACTCACCGGGGAGCTGTTTTTT CASSAPGTRLTGELFF
TRBD2 TRBJ2-3 TRBV5-6 NA TGTGCCAGCAGCCCTGGGGCTAGCGGGAGGAATACGCAGTATTTT CASSPGASGRNTQYF
NA TRBJ2-7 TRBV9 NA TGTGCCAGCAGCGTAGGGGTGGGCAGATCCTACGAGCAGTACTTC CASSVGVGRSYEQYF
TRBD2 TRBJ2-7 TRBV4-1 NA TGCGCCAGCAGCCAAGTTCTGGCGGGAGGGCCGTACGAGCAGTACTTC CASSQVLAGGPYEQYF
NA TRBJ2-7 TRBV18 NA TGTGCCAGCTCACCACCGCCAGGGCCGCTCCGTCCTTCCTACGAGCAGTACTTC CASSPPPGPLRPSYEQYF
NA TRBJ1-6 TRBV6-4 NA TGTGCCAGCAGTGACTGGTACAGTAACTCACCCCTCCACTTT CASSDWYSNSPLHF
NA TRBJ2-5 TRBV7-5 few TGTGTCAGAAGCCCGTCGGGACTAGCGGTTTCCCAAGAGACCCAGTACTTC CVRSPSGLAVSQETQYF
NA TRBJ2-1 TRBV4-1 few TGCGCCAGCAGCTTCAGGGTATCCTACAATGAGCAGTTCTTC CASSFRVSYNEQFF
NA TRBJ1-6 TRBV28 NA TGTGCCAGCAGCAGGGACACCCGTAAAGGGAGATATTCACCCCTCCACTTT CASSRDTRKGRYSPLHF
NA TRBJ1-2 TRBV19 NA TGTGCCAGTAGTATAGATCTCAGGGTTAGCTATGGCTACACCTTC CASSIDLRVSYGYTF
TRBD1 TRBJ2-5 TRBV5-1 NA TGCGCCAGCAGCTCCGGACAGGGATATCAAGAGACCCAGTACTTC CASSSGQGYQETQYF
NA TRBJ1-1 TRBV28 NA TGTGCCAGCAGTTTTAATGGAGGGGCAGACGAAGCTTTCTTT CASSFNGGADEAFF
NA TRBJ2-2 TRBV19 NA TGTGCCAGTAGTGCCGACTTGTCCGGGGAGCTGTTTTTT CASSADLSGELFF
TRBD2 TRBJ2-3 TRBV30 NA TGTGCCTGGAGTGTACGGAAGCGGGAGTTCGGTGATACGCAGTATTTT CAWSVRKREFGDTQYF
NA TRBJ1-1 TRBV12-1 NA TGTGCCAGCAGCTTTGGTTCAGGGCCGCACGATCCTAGGAACACTGAAGCTTTCTTT CASSFGSGPHDPRNTEAFF
TRBD1 TRBJ1-2 TRBV6-5 few TGTGCCAGCAGCTTTTCCGGGACAGGGATCGATGGCTACACCTTC CASSFSGTGIDGYTF
NA TRBJ2-1 TRBV19 NA TGTGCCAGTAGTATTTCCCAGCGGGCAGACAATGAGCAGTTCTTC CASSISQRADNEQFF
TRBD1 TRBJ2-7 TRBV6-6 NA TGTGCCAGCAGGGAGAGGGGACAGGGGGCCTACGAGCAGTACTTC CASRERGQGAYEQYF
NA TRBJ2-1 TRBV9 NA TGTGCCAGCAGCATAAGAGGGGGGGCCTACAATGAGCAGTTCTTC CASSIRGGAYNEQFF
NA TRBJ1-6 TRBV6-2/TRBV6-3 few TGTGCCAGCAGCCCTGAGCGCCGGAGCTCCTATAATTCACCCCTCCACTTT CASSPERRSSYNSPLHF
NA TRBJ2-2 TRBV10-3 NA TGTGCCATCAGTGAGTCGAGGCTAGATAACTCCGGGGAGCTGTTTTTT CAISESRLDNSGELFF
NA TRBJ1-3 TRBV5-6 NA TGTGCCAGCAGCTTGGTATCCGGGGCTGGAAACACCATATATTTT CASSLVSGAGNTIYF
NA TRBJ1-1 TRBV5-6 once TGTGCCCGCAGCTTGGGGGCGGGGGGCGAACTCTTT CARSLGAGGELF